This TCR beta chain originates from a study of vaccination and CD4 T cells after COVID-19. As for the study in general: The post-COVID sampling time was a median roughly 100 days after diagnosis, ranging from 35 to 161. Cellular stimulation was performed using overlapping spike peptides derived from SARS-CoV-2, HCoV-NL63, HCoV-OC43 and HCoV-229E. Study-wide findings and caveats: Convalescent patients' median share of reactive clones seen only post-vaccination was about 88%.

Germline CDR1 reads SGHAT; CDR2 reads FQDESV (reference sequence). The CDR3 is made up of 15 amino acids. Trimming pared 5 bases from V and 0 bases from J, leaving 11 bases between. The Oncomine TCR Beta short-read assay was what sequenced the DNA obtained from cultured CD4+ T cells. MiXCR, run by TCRdb on the PCR reads, gives a single entry per CDR3 protein. This sample carries around 8,100 distinct CDR3 sequences, approximately 60% of them seen once, and the ten largest clones take over 15%. Treatment indicated: roughly 10-day PBMC culture with coronavirus spike peptide pools or control peptides (ViraFEST assay). These CD4+ T cells came from roughly eleven-day cultures by negative selection. A note on this clonotype: The antigen remains undetermined.

The specimen comprised cultured CD4+ T cells from blood, sampled after SARS-CoV-2 vaccination. The V call is TRBV11-1, the J call TRBJ2-4; perhaps D is TRBD1 or TRBD2 (6 bases each). This TCR came from a human donor with COVID-19. The CDR3: CASSGGTLAKNIQYF. The CDR3 nucleotides are TGTGCCAGCAGCGGGGGGACACTAGCCAAAAACATTCAGTACTTC.